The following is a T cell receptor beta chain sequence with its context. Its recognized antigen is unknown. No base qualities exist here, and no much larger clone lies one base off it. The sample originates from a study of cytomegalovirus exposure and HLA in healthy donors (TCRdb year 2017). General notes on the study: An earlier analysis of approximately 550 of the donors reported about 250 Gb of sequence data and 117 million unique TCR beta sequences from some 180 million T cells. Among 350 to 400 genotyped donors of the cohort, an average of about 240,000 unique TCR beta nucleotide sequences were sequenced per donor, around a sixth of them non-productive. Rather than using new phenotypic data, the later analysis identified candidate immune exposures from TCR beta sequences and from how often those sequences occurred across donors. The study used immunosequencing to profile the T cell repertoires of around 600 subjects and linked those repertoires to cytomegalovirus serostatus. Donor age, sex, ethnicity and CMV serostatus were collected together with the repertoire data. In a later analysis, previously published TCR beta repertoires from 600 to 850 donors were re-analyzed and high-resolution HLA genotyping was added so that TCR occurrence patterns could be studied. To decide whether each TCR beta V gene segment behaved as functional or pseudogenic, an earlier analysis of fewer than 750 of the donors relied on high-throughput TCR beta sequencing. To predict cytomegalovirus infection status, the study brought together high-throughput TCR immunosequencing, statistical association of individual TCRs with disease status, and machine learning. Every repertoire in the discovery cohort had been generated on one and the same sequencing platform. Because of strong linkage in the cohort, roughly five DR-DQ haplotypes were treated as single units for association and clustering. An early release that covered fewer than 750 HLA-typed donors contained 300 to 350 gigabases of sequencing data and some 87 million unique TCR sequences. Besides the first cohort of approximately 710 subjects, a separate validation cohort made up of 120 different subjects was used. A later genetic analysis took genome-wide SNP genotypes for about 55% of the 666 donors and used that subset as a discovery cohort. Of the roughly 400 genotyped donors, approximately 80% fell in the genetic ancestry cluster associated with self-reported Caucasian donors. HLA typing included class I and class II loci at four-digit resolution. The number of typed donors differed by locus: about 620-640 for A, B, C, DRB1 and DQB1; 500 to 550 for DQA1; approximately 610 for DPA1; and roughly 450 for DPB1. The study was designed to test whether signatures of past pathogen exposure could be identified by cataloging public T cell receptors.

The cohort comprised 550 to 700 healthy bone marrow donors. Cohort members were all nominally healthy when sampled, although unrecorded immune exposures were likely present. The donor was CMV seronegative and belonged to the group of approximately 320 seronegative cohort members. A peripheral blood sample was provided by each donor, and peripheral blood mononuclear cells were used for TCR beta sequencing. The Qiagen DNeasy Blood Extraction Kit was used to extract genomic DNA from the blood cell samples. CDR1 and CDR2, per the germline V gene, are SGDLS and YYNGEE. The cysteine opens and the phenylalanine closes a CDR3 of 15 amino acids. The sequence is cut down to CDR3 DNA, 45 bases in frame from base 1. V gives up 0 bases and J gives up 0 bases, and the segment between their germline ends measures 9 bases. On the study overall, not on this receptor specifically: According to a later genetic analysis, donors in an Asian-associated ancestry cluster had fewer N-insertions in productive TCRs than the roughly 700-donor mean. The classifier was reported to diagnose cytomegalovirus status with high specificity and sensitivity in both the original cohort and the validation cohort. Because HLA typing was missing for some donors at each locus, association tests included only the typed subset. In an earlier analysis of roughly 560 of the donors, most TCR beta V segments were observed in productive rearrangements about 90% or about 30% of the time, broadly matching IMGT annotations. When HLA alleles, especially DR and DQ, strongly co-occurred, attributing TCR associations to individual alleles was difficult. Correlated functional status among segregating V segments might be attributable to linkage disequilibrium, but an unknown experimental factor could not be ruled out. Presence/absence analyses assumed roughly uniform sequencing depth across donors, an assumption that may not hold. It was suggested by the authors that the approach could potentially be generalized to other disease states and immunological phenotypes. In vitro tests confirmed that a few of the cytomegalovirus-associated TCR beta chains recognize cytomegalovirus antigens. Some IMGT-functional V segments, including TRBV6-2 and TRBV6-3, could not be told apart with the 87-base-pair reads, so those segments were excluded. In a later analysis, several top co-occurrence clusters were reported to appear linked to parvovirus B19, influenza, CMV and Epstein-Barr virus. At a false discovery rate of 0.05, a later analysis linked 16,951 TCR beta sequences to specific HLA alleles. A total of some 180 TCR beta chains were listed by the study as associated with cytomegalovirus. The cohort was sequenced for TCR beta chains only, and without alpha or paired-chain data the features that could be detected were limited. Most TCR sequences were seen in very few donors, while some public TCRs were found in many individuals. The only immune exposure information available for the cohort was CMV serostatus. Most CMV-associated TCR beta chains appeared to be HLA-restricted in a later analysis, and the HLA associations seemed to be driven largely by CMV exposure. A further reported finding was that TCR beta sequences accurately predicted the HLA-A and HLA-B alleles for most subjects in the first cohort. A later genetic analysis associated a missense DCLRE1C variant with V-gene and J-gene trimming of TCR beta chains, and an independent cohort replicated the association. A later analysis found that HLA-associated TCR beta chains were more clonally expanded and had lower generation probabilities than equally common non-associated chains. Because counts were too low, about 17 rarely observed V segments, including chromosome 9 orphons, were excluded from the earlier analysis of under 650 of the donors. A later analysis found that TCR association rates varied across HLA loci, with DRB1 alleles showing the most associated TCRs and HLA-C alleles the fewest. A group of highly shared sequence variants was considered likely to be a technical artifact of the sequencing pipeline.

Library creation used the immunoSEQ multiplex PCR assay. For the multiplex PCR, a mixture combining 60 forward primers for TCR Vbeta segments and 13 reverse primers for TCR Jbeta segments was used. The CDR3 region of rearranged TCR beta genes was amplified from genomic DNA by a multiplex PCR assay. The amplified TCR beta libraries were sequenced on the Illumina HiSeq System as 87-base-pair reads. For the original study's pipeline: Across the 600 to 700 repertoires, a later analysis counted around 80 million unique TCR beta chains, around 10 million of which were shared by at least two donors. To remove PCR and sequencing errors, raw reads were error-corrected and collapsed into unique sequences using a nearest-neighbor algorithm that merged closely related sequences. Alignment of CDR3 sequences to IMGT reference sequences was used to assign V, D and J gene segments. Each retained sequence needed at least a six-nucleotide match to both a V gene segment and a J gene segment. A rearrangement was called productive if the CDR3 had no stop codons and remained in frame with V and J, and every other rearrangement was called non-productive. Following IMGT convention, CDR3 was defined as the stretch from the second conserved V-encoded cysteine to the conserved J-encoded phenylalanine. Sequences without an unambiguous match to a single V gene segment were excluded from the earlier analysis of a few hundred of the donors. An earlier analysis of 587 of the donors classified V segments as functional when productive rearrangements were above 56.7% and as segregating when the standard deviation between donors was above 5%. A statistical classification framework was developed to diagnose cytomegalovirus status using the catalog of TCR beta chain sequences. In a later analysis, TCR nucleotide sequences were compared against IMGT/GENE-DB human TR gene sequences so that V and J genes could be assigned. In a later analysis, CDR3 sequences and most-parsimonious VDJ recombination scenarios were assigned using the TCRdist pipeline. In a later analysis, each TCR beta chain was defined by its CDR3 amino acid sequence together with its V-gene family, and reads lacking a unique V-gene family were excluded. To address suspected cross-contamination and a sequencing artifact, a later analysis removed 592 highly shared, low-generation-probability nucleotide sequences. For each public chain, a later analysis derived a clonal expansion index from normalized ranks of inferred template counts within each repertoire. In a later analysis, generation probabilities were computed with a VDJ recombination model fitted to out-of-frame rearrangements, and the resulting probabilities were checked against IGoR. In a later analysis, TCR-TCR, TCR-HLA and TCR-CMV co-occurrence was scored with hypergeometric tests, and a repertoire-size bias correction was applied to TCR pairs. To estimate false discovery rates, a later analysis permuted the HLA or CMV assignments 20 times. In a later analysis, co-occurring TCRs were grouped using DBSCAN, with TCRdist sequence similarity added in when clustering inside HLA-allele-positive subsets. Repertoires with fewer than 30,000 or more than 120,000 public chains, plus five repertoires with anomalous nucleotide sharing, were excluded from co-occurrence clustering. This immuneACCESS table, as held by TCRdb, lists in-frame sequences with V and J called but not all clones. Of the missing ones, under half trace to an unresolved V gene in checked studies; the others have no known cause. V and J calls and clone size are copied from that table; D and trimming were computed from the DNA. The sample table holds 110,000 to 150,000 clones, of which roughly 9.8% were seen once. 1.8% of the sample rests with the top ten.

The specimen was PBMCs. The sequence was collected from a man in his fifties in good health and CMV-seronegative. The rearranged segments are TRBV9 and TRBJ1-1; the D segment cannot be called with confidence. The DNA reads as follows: TGTGCCAGCAGCGTAGACGGCAGGATGAACACTGAAGCTTTCTTT. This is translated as CASSVDGRMNTEAFF.